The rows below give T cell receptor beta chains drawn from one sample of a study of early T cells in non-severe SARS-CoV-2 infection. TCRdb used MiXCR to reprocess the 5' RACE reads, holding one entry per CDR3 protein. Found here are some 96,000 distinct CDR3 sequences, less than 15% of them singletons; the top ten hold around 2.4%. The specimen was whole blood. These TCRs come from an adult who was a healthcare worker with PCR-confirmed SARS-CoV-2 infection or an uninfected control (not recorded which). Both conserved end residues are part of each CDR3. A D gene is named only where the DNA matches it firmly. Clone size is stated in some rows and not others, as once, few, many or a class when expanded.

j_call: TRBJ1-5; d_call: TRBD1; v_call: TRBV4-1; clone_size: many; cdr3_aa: CASSQELAGGANQPQHF; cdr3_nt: TGCGCCAGCAGCCAAGAATTGGCAGGGGGAGCCAATCAGCCCCAGCATTTT
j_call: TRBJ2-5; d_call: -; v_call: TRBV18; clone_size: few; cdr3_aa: CASSPQGRQETQYF; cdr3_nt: TGTGCCAGCTCACCACAGGGGCGCCAAGAGACCCAGTACTTC
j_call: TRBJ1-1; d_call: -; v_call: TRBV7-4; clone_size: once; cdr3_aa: CASSLGPPGKGENTEAFF; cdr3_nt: TGTGCCAGCAGCTTAGGGCCCCCTGGGAAAGGAGAGAACACTGAAGCTTTCTTT
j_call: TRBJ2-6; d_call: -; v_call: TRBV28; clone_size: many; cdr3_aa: CASSFVNGANVLTF; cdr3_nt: TGTGCCAGCAGTTTCGTGAATGGGGCCAACGTCCTGACTTTC
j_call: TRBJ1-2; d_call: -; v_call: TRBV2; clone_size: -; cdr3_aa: CASSEVQGSGGYTF; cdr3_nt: TGTGCCAGCAGTGAAGTACAGGGATCGGGCGGCTACACCTTC
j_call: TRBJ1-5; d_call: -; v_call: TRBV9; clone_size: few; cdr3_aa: CASSVVANNSNQPQHF; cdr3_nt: TGTGCCAGCAGCGTAGTCGCCAATAATAGCAATCAGCCCCAGCATTTT
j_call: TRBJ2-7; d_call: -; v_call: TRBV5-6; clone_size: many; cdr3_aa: CASSFDRISYEQYF; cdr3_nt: TGTGCCAGCAGCTTCGACAGGATCTCCTACGAGCAGTACTTC
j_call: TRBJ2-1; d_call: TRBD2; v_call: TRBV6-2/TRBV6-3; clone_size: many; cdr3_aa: CASRLAGGTNEQFF; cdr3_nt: TGTGCCAGCCGACTAGCGGGGGGAACTAATGAGCAGTTCTTC
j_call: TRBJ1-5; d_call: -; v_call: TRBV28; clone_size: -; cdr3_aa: CASRPPLGQPQHF; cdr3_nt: TGTGCCAGCAGACCCCCTCTGGGGCAGCCCCAGCATTTT
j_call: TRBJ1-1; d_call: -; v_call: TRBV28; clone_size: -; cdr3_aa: CASSLARAGTEAFF; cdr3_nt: TGTGCCAGCAGTTTGGCCAGGGCTGGTACTGAAGCTTTCTTT
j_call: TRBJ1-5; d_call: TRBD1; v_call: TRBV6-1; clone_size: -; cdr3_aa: CASSERTGGQPQHF; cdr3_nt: TGTGCCAGCAGTGAAAGAACAGGGGGACAGCCCCAGCATTTT
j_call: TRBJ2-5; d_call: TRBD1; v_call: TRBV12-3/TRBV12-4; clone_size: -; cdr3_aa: CASSLVQGVEETQYF; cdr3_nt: TGTGCCAGCAGTTTAGTACAGGGGGTCGAAGAGACCCAGTACTTC
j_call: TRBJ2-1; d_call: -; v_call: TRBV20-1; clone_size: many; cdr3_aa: CSARLPLARDLNEQFF; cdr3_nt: TGCAGTGCTAGACTCCCCTTGGCCCGAGATTTAAATGAGCAGTTCTTC
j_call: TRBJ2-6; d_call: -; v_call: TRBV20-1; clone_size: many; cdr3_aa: CSAREGSGANVLTF; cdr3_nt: TGCAGTGCTAGAGAGGGGTCCGGGGCCAACGTCCTGACTTTC
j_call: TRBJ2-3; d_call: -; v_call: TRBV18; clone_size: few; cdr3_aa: CASSPLLGEIDTQYF; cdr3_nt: TGTGCCAGCTCACCACTATTGGGAGAGATAGATACGCAGTATTTT
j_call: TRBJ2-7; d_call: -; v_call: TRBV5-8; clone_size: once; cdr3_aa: CASSPARGYYEQYF; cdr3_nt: TGTGCCAGCAGTCCCGCCAGGGGTTATTACGAGCAGTACTTC
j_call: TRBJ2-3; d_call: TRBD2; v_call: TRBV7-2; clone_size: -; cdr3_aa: CASSPTSGGAGDTQYF; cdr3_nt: TGTGCCAGCAGCCCCACTAGCGGGGGGGCTGGAGATACGCAGTATTTT
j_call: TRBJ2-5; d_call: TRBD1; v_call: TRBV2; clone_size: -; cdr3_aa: CASLRDRTEETQYF; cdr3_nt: TGTGCCAGCCTAAGGGACAGGACAGAAGAGACCCAGTACTTC
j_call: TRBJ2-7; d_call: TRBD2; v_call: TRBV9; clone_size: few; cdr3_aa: CASSPGGLGEQYF; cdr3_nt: TGTGCCAGCAGCCCGGGGGGGCTCGGGGAGCAGTACTTC
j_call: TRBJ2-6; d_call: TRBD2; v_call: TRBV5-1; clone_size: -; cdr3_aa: CASSVLTGGRFSSGANVLTF; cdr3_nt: TGCGCCAGCAGCGTACTGACGGGGGGTCGCTTCTCCTCTGGGGCCAACGTCCTGACTTTC
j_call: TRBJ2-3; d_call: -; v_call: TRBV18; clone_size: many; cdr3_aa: CASSPPGHLLTDTQYF; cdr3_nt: TGTGCCAGCTCACCACCGGGACACCTACTCACAGATACGCAGTATTTT
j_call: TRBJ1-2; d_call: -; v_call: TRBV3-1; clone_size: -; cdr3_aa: CASSHINDNYGYTF; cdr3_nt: TGTGCCAGCAGCCATATAAACGATAACTATGGCTACACCTTC
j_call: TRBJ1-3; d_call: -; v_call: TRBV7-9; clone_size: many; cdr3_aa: CASSLALGASLSGNTIYF; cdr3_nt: TGTGCCAGCAGCTTAGCGCTTGGGGCCAGCCTCTCTGGAAACACCATATATTTT
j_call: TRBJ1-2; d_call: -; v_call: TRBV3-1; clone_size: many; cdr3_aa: CASSQGAKGGYTF; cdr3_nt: TGTGCCAGCAGCCAGGGGGCGAAGGGGGGCTACACCTTC
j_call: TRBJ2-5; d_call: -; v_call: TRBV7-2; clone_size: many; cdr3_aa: CASSSPGQSRAGETQYF; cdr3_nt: TGTGCCAGCAGCTCCCCGGGACAATCTAGGGCCGGGGAGACCCAGTACTTC
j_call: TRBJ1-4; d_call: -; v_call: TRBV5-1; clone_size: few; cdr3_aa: CASREGPNEKLFF; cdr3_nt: TGCGCCAGCCGGGAGGGGCCTAATGAAAAACTGTTTTTT
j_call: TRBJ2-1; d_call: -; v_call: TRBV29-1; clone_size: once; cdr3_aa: CSVERRSYNEQFF; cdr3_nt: TGCAGCGTTGAAAGAAGGTCCTACAATGAGCAGTTCTTC
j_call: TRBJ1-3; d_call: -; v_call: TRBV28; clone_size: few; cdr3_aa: CASSWGDSGNTIYF; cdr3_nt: TGTGCCAGCAGCTGGGGAGACTCTGGAAACACCATATATTTT
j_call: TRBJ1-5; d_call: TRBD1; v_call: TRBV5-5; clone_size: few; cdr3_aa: CASSWGARGQRQPQHF; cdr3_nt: TGTGCCAGCAGCTGGGGTGCCAGGGGGCAGAGGCAGCCCCAGCATTTT
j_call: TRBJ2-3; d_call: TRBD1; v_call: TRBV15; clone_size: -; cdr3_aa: CATSRGGTATDTQYF; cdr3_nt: TGTGCCACCAGCAGAGGAGGGACAGCTACAGATACGCAGTATTTT
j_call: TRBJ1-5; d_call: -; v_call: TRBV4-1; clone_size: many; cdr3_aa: CASSQEAGRVQPQHF; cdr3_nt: TGCGCCAGCAGCCAAGAAGCGGGCAGGGTGCAGCCCCAGCATTTT
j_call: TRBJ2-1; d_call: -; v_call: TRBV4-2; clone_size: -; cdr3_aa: CASSQESFYTVSSYNEQFF; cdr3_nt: TGTGCCAGCAGCCAAGAGTCGTTTTACACAGTAAGCTCCTACAATGAGCAGTTCTTC
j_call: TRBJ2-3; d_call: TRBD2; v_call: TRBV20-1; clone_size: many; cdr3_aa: CSARPSGRADTQYF; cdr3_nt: TGCAGTGCTAGACCCTCGGGGAGGGCCGATACGCAGTATTTT
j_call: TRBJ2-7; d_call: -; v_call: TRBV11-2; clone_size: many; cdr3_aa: CASSIPGQATYEQYF; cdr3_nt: TGTGCCAGCAGCATCCCCGGGCAGGCTACCTACGAGCAGTACTTC
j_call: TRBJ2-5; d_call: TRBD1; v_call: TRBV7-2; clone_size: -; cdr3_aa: CASSLGTGQETQYF; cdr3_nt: TGTGCCAGCAGCTTAGGGACAGGCCAAGAGACCCAGTACTTC
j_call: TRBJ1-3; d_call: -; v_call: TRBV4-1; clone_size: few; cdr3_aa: CASSQGPPGHFSGNTIYF; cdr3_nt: TGCGCCAGCAGCCAAGGGCCCCCCGGCCACTTCTCTGGAAACACCATATATTTT
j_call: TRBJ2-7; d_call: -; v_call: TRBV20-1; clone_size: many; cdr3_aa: CSAPLGQGHYEQYF; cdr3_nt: TGCAGTGCTCCCCTCGGTCAGGGCCACTACGAGCAGTACTTC
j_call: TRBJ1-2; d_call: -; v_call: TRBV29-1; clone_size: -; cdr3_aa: CSVEGNNYGYTF; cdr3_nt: TGCAGCGTCGAGGGAAACAACTATGGCTACACCTTC
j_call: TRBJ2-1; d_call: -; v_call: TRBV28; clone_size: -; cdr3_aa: CASSFYMASNEQFF; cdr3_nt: TGTGCCAGCAGTTTCTACATGGCAAGCAATGAGCAGTTCTTC
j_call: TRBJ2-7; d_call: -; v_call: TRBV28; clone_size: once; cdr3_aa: CGSRHHGGSYEQYF; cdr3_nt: TGTGGCAGCAGGCACCATGGGGGCTCCTACGAGCAGTACTTC
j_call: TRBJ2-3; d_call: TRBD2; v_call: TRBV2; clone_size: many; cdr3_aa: CASSDPSGLAAPDTQYF; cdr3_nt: TGTGCCAGCAGTGATCCCTCTGGACTAGCGGCCCCGGATACGCAGTATTTT
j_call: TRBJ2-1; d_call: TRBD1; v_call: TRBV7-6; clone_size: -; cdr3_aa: CASSYGDREINEQFF; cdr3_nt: TGTGCCAGCAGCTATGGGGACAGGGAGATCAATGAGCAGTTCTTC
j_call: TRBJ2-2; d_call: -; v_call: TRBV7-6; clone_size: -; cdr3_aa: CASSLGDTFTGELFF; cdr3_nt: TGTGCCAGCAGCTTAGGGGACACCTTCACCGGGGAGCTGTTTTTT
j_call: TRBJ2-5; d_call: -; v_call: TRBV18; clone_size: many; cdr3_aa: CASSPYPPGGGQETQYF; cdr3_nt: TGTGCCAGCTCACCATATCCCCCTGGAGGGGGACAAGAGACCCAGTACTTC
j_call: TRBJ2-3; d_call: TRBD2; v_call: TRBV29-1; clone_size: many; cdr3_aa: CSPRTSGGATDTQYF; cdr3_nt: TGCAGCCCCCGGACTAGCGGGGGGGCCACAGATACGCAGTATTTT
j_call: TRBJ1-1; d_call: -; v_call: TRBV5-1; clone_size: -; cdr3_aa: CASSLGRNTEAFF; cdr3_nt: TGCGCCAGCAGCTTGGGCCGGAACACTGAAGCTTTCTTT
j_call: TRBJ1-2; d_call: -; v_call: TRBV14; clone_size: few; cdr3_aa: CASSQVARGAYSGYTF; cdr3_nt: TGTGCCAGCAGCCAAGTGGCCAGGGGTGCTTATTCTGGCTACACCTTC
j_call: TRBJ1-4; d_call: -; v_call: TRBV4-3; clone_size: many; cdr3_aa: CASSLLFGGSNEKLFF; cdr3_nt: TGCGCCAGCAGCCTCCTTTTCGGGGGGAGTAATGAAAAACTGTTTTTT
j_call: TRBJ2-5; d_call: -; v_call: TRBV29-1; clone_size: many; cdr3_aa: CSVGFRDGQETQYF; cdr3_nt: TGCAGCGTTGGGTTTCGGGACGGCCAAGAGACCCAGTACTTC
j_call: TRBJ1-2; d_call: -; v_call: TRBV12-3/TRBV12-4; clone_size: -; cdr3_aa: CASSLPDLPDYTF; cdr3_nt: TGTGCCAGCAGTTTGCCCGATCTCCCTGACTACACCTTC